This TCR beta chain was observed in a study of T cell responses to AZD1222 COVID-19 vaccine. General study points: Dominant at 160-218 and 743-854, vaccine-associated CD4 TCRs also spanned spike.

The germline V and J ends were trimmed by 0 bases and 2 bases, with 0 bases remaining between them. In germline, CDR1 is SGHRS, CDR2 YFSETQ. The CDR3 runs 12 residues. On this clone itself: Its matching antigen is unknown.

The data were produced by immunoSEQ multiplex PCR, yet TCRdb's version contains in-frame clones alone and is incomplete. The sample gives approximately 140,000 clones, approximately 90% of which show up once; roughly 3.1% is in the top ten. The origin of this receptor is an adult in good health. This chain links TRBV5-1 with TRBJ1-3; D ambiguous. This material consisted of peripheral blood, taken on day 0 of AZD1222 vaccination. The CDR3 nucleotides are TGCGCCAGCAGCTTGGCTGGAAACACCATATATTTT. It yields the protein CASSLAGNTIYF.